This TCR beta chain was observed in a study of CD8 T cells in Susac syndrome. Sequencing targeted TCR beta in T cells from blood (CD8+ and CD4+). Negative magnetic isolation gave CD8+ and CD4+ cells; FACS enriched CD8+ TEMRA. The V gene lost 5 bases and the J gene lost 2 bases, with 11 bases spanning the gap. Germline-derived CDR1 and CDR2 are DFQATT and SNEGSKA (reference sequence). The CDR3 contains 13 residues. Reverse transcription of about 0.45 to 1 ug RNA used random hexamers. An immunoSEQ multiplex PCR amplified TCR beta CDR3 over 54 Vbeta and 13 Jbeta. TCRdb redid the calling of the immunoSEQ multiplex PCR reads with MiXCR, one entry per CDR3 protein. In the table there are fewer than 350,000 distinct CDR3 sequences, 92% of which are singletons.

The TCR originated in a human donor with multiple sclerosis. The chain recombines TRBV20-1 with TRBJ2-3; D not resolved. Source material: CD4+ T cells from PBMCs. The CDR3 nucleotides are TGCAGTGCTCCCCAGGACCTCACAGATACGCAGTATTTT. It is translated as CSAPQDLTDTQYF.